This TCR beta chain was captured by sequencing in a study of blood T cells in healthy people across ages. V lost 1 base and J lost 5, with 11 bases in between. Germline values: CDR1 GTSNPN, CDR2 SVGIG (reference sequence). The CDR3 has 13 amino acids. Primers used in a second PCR of roughly 6 to 11 cycles were a sample-barcoded 5' primer and a J-beta primer mix. In TCRdb, the 5' RACE reads were re-called with MiXCR into one record per CDR3 protein. The sample records roughly 650,000 distinct CDR3 sequences, about a third being singletons. The sequencing input was blood. This clonotype was sampled from a woman of 80 years or more in good health. The chain links TRBV30 to TRBJ1-2; D unresolved. Here the CDR3 DNA reads TGTGCCTGGAGTGGCAGTGGGCATTATGGCTACACCTTC. Translating it yields CAWSGSGHYGYTF.